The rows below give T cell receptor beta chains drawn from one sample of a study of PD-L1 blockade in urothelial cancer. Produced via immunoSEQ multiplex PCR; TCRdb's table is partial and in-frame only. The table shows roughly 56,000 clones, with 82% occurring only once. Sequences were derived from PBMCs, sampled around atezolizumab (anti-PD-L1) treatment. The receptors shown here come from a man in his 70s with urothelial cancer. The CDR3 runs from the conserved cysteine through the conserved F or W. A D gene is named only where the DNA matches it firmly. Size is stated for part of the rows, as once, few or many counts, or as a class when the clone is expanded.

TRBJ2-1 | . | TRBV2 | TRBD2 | TGTGCCAGCAGGGGCGGACTAGCGGGAGTTCGTGAGCAGTTCTTC | CASRGGLAGVREQFF
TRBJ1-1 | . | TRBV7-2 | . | TGTGCCAGCAGCCTCCGGTTCGGGGGGAACACTGAAGCTTTCTTT | CASSLRFGGNTEAFF
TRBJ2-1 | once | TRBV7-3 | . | TGTGCCAGCAGCTTAATACAGGCGGCCTACAATGAGCAGTTCTTC | CASSLIQAAYNEQFF
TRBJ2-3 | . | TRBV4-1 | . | TGCGCCAGCAGCCAAGAAGGGGGAGCGGGGTTCACAGATACGCAGTATTTT | CASSQEGGAGFTDTQYF
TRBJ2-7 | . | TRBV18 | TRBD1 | TGTGCCAGCTCGCCCGGGACAGGGGATTACGAGCAGTACTTC | CASSPGTGDYEQYF
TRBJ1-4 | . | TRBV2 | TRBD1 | TGTGCCAGCAGTTCGCAGGGGGCCTTAGGAGAAAAACTGTTTTTT | CASSSQGALGEKLFF
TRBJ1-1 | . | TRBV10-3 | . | TGTGCCTCCTCGACCGGGACACAAAACACTGAAGCTTTCTTT | CASSTGTQNTEAFF
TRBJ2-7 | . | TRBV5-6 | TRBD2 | TGTGCCAGCAGCTTGGGCGGCCTAGCGGGAGTCTACGAGCAGTACTTC | CASSLGGLAGVYEQYF
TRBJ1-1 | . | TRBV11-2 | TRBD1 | TGTGCCAGCAGCCCAGGGGGAACTGAAGCTTTCTTT | CASSPGGTEAFF
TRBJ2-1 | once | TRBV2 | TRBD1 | TGTGCCAGCAACCTCGGACAGGTGAGCTCCTACAATGAGCAGTTCTTC | CASNLGQVSSYNEQFF
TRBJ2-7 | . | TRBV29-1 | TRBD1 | TGCAGCGCCGGACAGGGGCTCTCCTACGAGCAGTACTTC | CSAGQGLSYEQYF
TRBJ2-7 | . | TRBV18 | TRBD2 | TGTGCCAGCTCTCCAACTAGCGGGCTTTACGAGCAGTACTTC | CASSPTSGLYEQYF
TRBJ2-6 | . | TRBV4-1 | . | TGCGCCAGCAGCCAAACCATACTCAGGGGGGCCAACGTCCTGACTTTC | CASSQTILRGANVLTF
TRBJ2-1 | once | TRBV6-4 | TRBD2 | TGTGCCAGCAACCTTAGCGGGAGAGGCTACAATGAGCAGTTCTTC | CASNLSGRGYNEQFF
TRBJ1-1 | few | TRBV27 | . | TGTGCCAGCAGTTTACATCGGGGTGGCACTGAAGCTTTCTTT | CASSLHRGGTEAFF
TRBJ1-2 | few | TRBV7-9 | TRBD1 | TGTGCCAGCAGCAAGAGACAGGGGGCGGCCTATGGCTACACCTTC | CASSKRQGAAYGYTF
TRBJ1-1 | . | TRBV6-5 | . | TGTGCCAGCAGTCCTATACTTGGCACTGAAGCTTTCTTT | CASSPILGTEAFF
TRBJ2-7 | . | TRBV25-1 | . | TGTGCCAGCATGGGACTGACCTACGAGCAGTACTTC | CASMGLTYEQYF
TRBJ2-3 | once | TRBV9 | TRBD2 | TGTGCCAGCAGCGTAGAGCCTAGCGGGAGGGTCACAGATACGCAGTATTTT | CASSVEPSGRVTDTQYF
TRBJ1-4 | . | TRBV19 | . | TGTGCCAGTAGTATACTTGACAACGCTCAGCTTAAGGCGCGGGGGGAAAAACTGTTTTTT | CASSILDNAQLKARGEKLFF
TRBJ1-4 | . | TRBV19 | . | TGTGCCAGTAGTGGCGGGGGGTACGAAAAACTGTTTTTT | CASSGGGYEKLFF
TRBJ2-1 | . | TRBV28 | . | TGTGCCAGCAGTTTATCACAGAACAATGAGCAGTTCTTC | CASSLSQNNEQFF
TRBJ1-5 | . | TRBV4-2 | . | TGTGCCAGCAGCCAAGAGGTGAGGTCCCCCCAGCATTTT | CASSQEVRSPQHF
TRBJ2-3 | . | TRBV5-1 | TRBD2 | TGCGCCAGCAGCTCCACTAGCGGGGCGACAGATACGCAGTATTTT | CASSSTSGATDTQYF
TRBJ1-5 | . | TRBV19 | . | TGTGCCAGTAGTATTTGGGTCCCGGGCGCGGGGAATCAGCCCCAGCATTTT | CASSIWVPGAGNQPQHF
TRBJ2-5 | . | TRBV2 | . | TGTGCCAGCAGGGGACTCGCGGGAATGTGGGAGACCCAGTACTTC | CASRGLAGMWETQYF
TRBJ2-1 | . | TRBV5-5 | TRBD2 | TGTGCCAGCAGCGGAACTAGCGGGAGGGCCGGTGAGCAGTTCTTC | CASSGTSGRAGEQFF
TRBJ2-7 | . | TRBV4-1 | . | TGCGCCAGCAGCCAAGCCACCCGTCACGGGAGCTCCTACGAGCAGTACTTC | CASSQATRHGSSYEQYF
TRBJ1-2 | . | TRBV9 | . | TGTGCCAGCAGCGTCGGGGGGGGCGTTCCTAACTATGGCTACACCTTC | CASSVGGGVPNYGYTF
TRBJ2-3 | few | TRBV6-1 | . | TGTGCCAGCAGTGAAGCCCTCCTGGGAGGGCAGTATTTT | CASSEALLGGQYF
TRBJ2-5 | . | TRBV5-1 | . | TGCGCCAGCACCTCAAACTTCCAAGAGACCCAGTACTTC | CASTSNFQETQYF
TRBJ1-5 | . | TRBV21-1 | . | TGTGCCAGCAGCGTGGACAGGGGGCAGGGACAGCCCCAGCATTTT | CASSVDRGQGQPQHF
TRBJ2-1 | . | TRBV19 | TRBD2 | TGTGCCAGTAGTATAGGGATAGCGGGGCTCTACAATGAGCAGTTCTTC | CASSIGIAGLYNEQFF
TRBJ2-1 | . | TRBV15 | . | TGTGCCACCAGCACCGGTACTCAGGGCAATGAGCAGTTCTTC | CATSTGTQGNEQFF
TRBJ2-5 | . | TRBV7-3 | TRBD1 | TGTGCCAGCAGCGCGAATACAGGGGGCGGTTGGGAGACCCAGTACTTC | CASSANTGGGWETQYF
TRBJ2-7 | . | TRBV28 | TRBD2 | TGTGCCAGCAGTTTAGGCGTTAGCGGGACCTCCTACGAGCAGTACTTC | CASSLGVSGTSYEQYF
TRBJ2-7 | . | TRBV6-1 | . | TGTGCCAGCAGTGAAGTGACGGGATTAGGGTCCTACGAGCAGTACTTC | CASSEVTGLGSYEQYF
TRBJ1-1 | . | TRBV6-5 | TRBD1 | TGTGCCAGCAGTTACGAGGGGACAGGGACAAACACTGAAGCTTTCTTT | CASSYEGTGTNTEAFF
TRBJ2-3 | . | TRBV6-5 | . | TGTGCCAGCAGACAGCCTAGCACAGATACGCAGTATTTT | CASRQPSTDTQYF
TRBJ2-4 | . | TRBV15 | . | TGTGCCACCAGCAGAGAAGGGTTCGGACAGAACATTCAGTACTTC | CATSREGFGQNIQYF
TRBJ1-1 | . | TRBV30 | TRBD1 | TGTGCCTGGGGACAGGTGAACACTGAAGCTTTCTTT | CAWGQVNTEAFF
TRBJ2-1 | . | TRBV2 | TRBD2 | TGTGCCAGCAGTTCCAGCGGGAGGGTTCGGAATGAGCAGTTCTTC | CASSSSGRVRNEQFF
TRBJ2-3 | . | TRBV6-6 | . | TGTGCCAGCAGTTCCTCGGACATGGGACAAGATACGCAGTATTTT | CASSSSDMGQDTQYF
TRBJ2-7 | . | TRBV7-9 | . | TGTGCCAGCAGTACGCCAGGGGACATCAGCTCCTACGAGCAGTACTTC | CASSTPGDISSYEQYF
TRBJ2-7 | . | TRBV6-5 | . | TGTGCCAGCAGCCTAAGAGGGGGCGAGCAGTACTTC | CASSLRGGEQYF
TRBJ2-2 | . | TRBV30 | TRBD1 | TGTGCCTCCTGGGACAGGGCCGGCACCGGGGAGCTGTTTTTT | CASWDRAGTGELFF
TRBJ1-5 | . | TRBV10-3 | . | TGTGCCATCCCACGGGCGGGTTTCGATCAGCCCCAGCATTTT | CAIPRAGFDQPQHF
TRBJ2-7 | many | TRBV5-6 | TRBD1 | TGTGCCAGCAGCCCAGGGGGGATTGGGACAGGGGGGTTCGAGCAGTACTTC | CASSPGGIGTGGFEQYF
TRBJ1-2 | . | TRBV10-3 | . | TGTGCCACCGGAGGCGATTCGGACGGGAGTGGCTACACCTTC | CATGGDSDGSGYTF
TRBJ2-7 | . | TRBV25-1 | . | TGTGCCAGCAGTGAGGTTGGGGGACATGCAGCGCAGTACTTC | CASSEVGGHAAQYF
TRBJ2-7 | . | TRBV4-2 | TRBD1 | TGTGCCAGCAGCCAAGGGACAGGGGGCTCCTACGAGCAGTACTTC | CASSQGTGGSYEQYF
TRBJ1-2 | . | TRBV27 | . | TGTGCCAGCAGTTTGGGGAGGGCCTATGGCTACACCTTC | CASSLGRAYGYTF
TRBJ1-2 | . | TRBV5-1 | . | TGCGCCAGCAGCTCCAGGGGTCCCCTACCTTATGGCTACACCTTC | CASSSRGPLPYGYTF
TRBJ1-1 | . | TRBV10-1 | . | TGCGCCAGCAGTGATTCAGGGGCTGGGGACACTGAAGCTTTCTTT | CASSDSGAGDTEAFF